One and the same sample provided the 16 T cell receptor beta chains below, sequenced in a study of cytomegalovirus exposure and HLA in healthy donors. Vbeta (60) and Jbeta (13) primers were used in the PCR. The data were produced by immunoSEQ multiplex PCR, yet TCRdb's version contains in-frame clones alone and is incomplete. The sample consists of roughly 71,000 clones, around 73% of them appearing once. Sequencing input: PBMCs. Receptor source: a girl between 10 and 17 years old in good health and CMV-seropositive.

The rearrangement uses TRBV28 and TRBJ2-7, with a possible D match to TRBD1 (6 bases). This CDR3 comprises 12 residues. Per germline, CDR1 MDHEN and CDR2 SYDVKM. V gave up 7 bases and J gave up 7 bases, with 14 bases separating them. CDR3 coding DNA: TGTGCCAGCACCCGGGACACCGGAGAGCAGTACTTC. The encoded protein is CASTRDTGEQYF.

The chain has TRBV27 and TRBJ2-7; 7 bases map to TRBD1. In germline, CDR1 is MNHEY, CDR2 SMNVEV (reference sequence). This CDR3 contains 14 residues. The ends lost 0 bases at V and 2 bases at J; junction bases unmatched: 1. The CDR3 reads CASSLSGQTYEQYF. The CDR3, as DNA: TGTGCCAGCAGTTTATCGGGACAGACCTACGAGCAGTACTTC.

There are a few counts of this clone. The CDR3: CASSLNNAGTSGLEQFF. The CDR3 DNA reads TGTGCCAGCAGCTTGAACAATGCCGGGACTAGCGGGTTAGAGCAGTTCTTC. This chain uses TRBV7-9 with TRBJ2-1; 12 bases fit TRBD2. The V gene end was trimmed by 3 bases and the J gene end by 10 bases; junction bases not matched to a gene: 13. Germline lookup yields CDR1 SEHNR and CDR2 FQNEAQ (reference sequence). The CDR3 contains 17 residues.

The V and J genes are TRBV6-1 and TRBJ1-2; the D is unclear. The V and J ends lost 2 bases and 1 base respectively, with 11 bases between them. The CDR3 has 15 amino acids. In germline, CDR1 is MNHNS, CDR2 SASEGT. The CDR3 sequence is CASSEYSLYNYGYTF. In nucleotides, the CDR3 is TGTGCCAGCAGTGAATACAGCTTATATAACTATGGCTACACCTTC.

The rearrangement links TRBV7-2 to TRBJ2-7, with D perhaps TRBD1 (5 bases). Germline CDR1 is SGHTA and CDR2 is FQGNSA. CDR3 length: 13 amino acids. V lost 4 bases, J lost 4 bases, and 11 bases lay in between. CDR3 sequence (DNA): TGTGCCAGCAGCTCCAACGACAGATACGAGCAGTACTTC. Residues: CASSSNDRYEQYF.

The chain recombines TRBV6-1 with TRBJ2-3; D is possibly TRBD1 (7 bases). CDR1 is MNHNS, CDR2 SASEGT, per germline. The CDR3 runs 14 residues. V lost 8 bases, J lost 6 bases, and 18 bases lay in between. The CDR3 loop is CASSSQGGLDTQYF. The CDR3 bases are TGTGCCAGCTCAAGCCAGGGGGGCCTGGATACGCAGTATTTT.

The chain uses TRBV7-8 and TRBJ1-2; maybe TRBD1 (5 bases). V was cut by 1 base and J by 3 bases, with 12 bases left in between. The CDR3 runs 15 residues. Germline V gene lookup returns CDR1 SGHVS and CDR2 FQNEAQ. The CDR3 region has the DNA TGTGCCAGCAGCTTAGTGGGCAGGGTAGACTATGGCTACACCTTC. Translated, it gives CASSLVGRVDYGYTF.

The chain combines TRBV5-4 with TRBJ2-7; the match to TRBD1 covers 7 bases. J lost 3 bases, V lost 4 bases, and 10 bases had no gene match. Germline-derived CDR1 and CDR2 are SGHNT and YYREEE (reference sequence). CDR3 length: 15 amino acids. CDR3 bases: TGTGCCAGCAGCCTCGGACAGGCGGATTTCTACGAGCAGTACTTC. Amino acids: CASSLGQADFYEQYF.

This sequence joins TRBV28 and TRBJ1-2, with 12 bases matching TRBD1. V dropped 2 bases and J dropped 5; count of bases not matched to a gene: 9. This CDR3 has 17 amino acids. Germline V gene data show CDR1 as MDHEN and CDR2 as SYDVKM. The CDR3 DNA is TGTGCCAGCAGTTTAGGGACAGGGGGCAGATCTAGGTATGGCTACACCTTC. It is translated as CASSLGTGGRSRYGYTF.

The V and J genes are TRBV6-1 and TRBJ2-5; 7 nucleotides align to TRBD1. Germline CDR1 MNHNS, CDR2 SASEGT. V lost 7 bases to trimming and J lost 4 bases; unmatched junction nucleotides: 9. This CDR3 has 14 amino acids. Here the CDR3 DNA reads TGTGCCAGCACCCTGCTGACAGGGTCAGAGACCCAGTACTTC. Translation gives CASTLLTGSETQYF.

The rearrangement uses TRBV6-5 and TRBJ2-1, with 8 bases identical to TRBD2. The CDR3 is 14 residues long. J lost 5 bases, V lost 5 bases, and 5 bases had no gene match. The V gene's germline CDR1 is MNHEY and CDR2 SVGAGI. This CDR3 is CASSVGLADNEQFF. The CDR3, as DNA: TGTGCCAGCAGTGTAGGACTAGCAGACAATGAGCAGTTCTTC.

V is TRBV28 and J is TRBJ1-2; D ambiguous. CDR3 size: 15 residues. From germline, CDR1 is MDHEN and CDR2 SYDVKM. Trimming cost V 1 base and J 3 bases, with 12 bases left between them. CDR3 residues: CASSLSQAPDYGYTF. The CDR3 DNA is TGTGCCAGCAGTTTATCCCAGGCCCCGGACTATGGCTACACCTTC.

This rearrangement joins TRBV18 to TRBJ2-5; TRBD1 agrees at 9 bases. In germline, CDR1 is KGHSH, CDR2 LQKENI. J was trimmed by 3 bases and V by 6 bases; bases with no gene match: 8. The CDR3 sequence is 15 residues long. The DNA of the CDR3 is TGTGCCAGCTCTCGTAGGGACAGGGTAAAAGAGACCCAGTACTTC. Protein sequence: CASSRRDRVKETQYF. Complete variable domain (other parts from reference TRBV18 and TRBJ2-5): NAGVMQNPRHLVRRRGQEARLRCSPMKGHSHVYWYRQLPEEGLKFMVYLQKENIIDESGMPKERFSAEFPKEGPSILRIQQVVRGDSAAYFCASSRRDRVKETQYFGPGTRLLVL.

This chain joins TRBV2 and TRBJ1-5; TRBD1 aligns across 7 bases. Germline lookup yields CDR1 SNHLY and CDR2 FYNNEI. The CDR3 spans 15 residues. V trimming: 6 bases; J trimming: 2 bases; junction bases outside the gene matches: 7. This chain's CDR3 is CASRKQGLGNQPQHF. CDR3 bases: TGTGCCAGCAGGAAACAGGGGTTGGGCAATCAGCCCCAGCATTTT.

This sequence joins TRBV7-9 and TRBJ2-7; D ambiguous. V was cut by 1 base and J by 8 bases, with 12 bases left in between. From germline, CDR1 is SEHNR and CDR2 FQNEAQ (reference sequence). CDR3 size: 13 residues. DNA of the CDR3: TGTGCCAGCAGCTTAGGCGGCCCTTCGCAGCAGTACTTC. Translated, it gives CASSLGGPSQQYF. The full variable domain, rest sourced from reference TRBV7-9 and TRBJ2-7, is DTGVSQNPRHKITKRGQNVTFRCDPISEHNRLYWYRQTLGQGPEFLTYFQNEAQLEKSRLLSDRFSAERPKGSFSTLEIQRTEQGDSAMYLCASSLGGPSQQYFGPGTRLTVT.

J is TRBJ2-5 and V is TRBV5-6; possibly TRBD2 for D (6 bases). Trimming pared 4 bases from V and 4 bases from J, leaving 17 bases between. Germline CDR1 SGHDT, CDR2 YYEEEE. This CDR3 is 15 amino acids long. The DNA for the CDR3 is TGTGCCAGCAGCATGGCGGGAAGGGAGCCAGAGACCCAGTACTTC. Protein sequence: CASSMAGREPETQYF.